These 8 T cell receptor beta chains originate from one sample sequenced in a study of T cell responses to AZD1222 COVID-19 vaccine. Data came from immunoSEQ multiplex PCR; TCRdb stores just in-frame clones and leaves some out. The top ten clones hold about 8.8% of a sample with around 110,000 clones, roughly 88% of them seen once. Sequencing was performed on peripheral blood, taken on day 0 of AZD1222 vaccination. These receptors all come from an adult in good health.

The chain recombines TRBV10-2 with TRBJ1-2; D unresolved. The V end lost 8 bases, the J end lost 2 bases, and 18 bases lay between the germline ends. The CDR3 is 15 residues long. The germline V gene encodes CDR1 WSHSY and CDR2 SAAADI. CDR3 sequence (DNA): TGCGCCAGCGGACCCAGGATCCGGCCCAACTATGGCTACACCTTC. Its translation is CASGPRIRPNYGYTF.

This clone was found once. The V and J genes are TRBV3-1 (or the pseudogene TRBV3-2) and TRBJ1-4; 8 positions agree with TRBD1. Per the germline V gene, CDR1 is LGHDT and CDR2 is YNNKEL (reference sequence). V trimming: 1 base; J trimming: 6 bases; junction bases outside the gene matches: 4. The CDR3 length is 15 residues. This chain's CDR3 is CASSQGQGRDEKLFF. CDR3 DNA: TGTGCCAGCAGCCAAGGACAGGGGAGGGATGAAAAACTGTTTTTT.

The count of this clone is one. The chain employs TRBV5-4 and TRBJ2-3; the match to TRBD2 covers 12 bases. The germline gives CDR1 SGHNT, CDR2 YYREEE (reference sequence). Germline trimming cut 1 base from V and 3 bases from J; bases unmatched to any gene: 6. The CDR3 has 17 amino acids. CDR3 region: CASSLRASGRGTDTQYF. CDR3 nucleotides: TGTGCCAGCAGCTTGAGGGCTAGCGGGAGGGGGACAGATACGCAGTATTTT.

V and J are TRBV14 and TRBJ1-2, with 7 positions matching TRBD1. Trimming cost V 0 bases and J 6 bases; bases outside gene matches: 10. Per germline, CDR1 SGHDN and CDR2 FVKESK. CDR3 length equals 16 residues. CDR3 in amino acids: CASSQDPGQRVNGYTF. The CDR3 bases are TGTGCCAGCAGCCAAGACCCGGGACAGCGAGTAAATGGCTACACCTTC. The variable domain in full, with the rest retrieved from reference TRBV14 and TRBJ1-2, is EAGVTQFPSHSVIEKGQTVTLRCDPISGHDNLYWYRRVMGKEIKFLLHFVKESKQDESGMPNNRFLAERTGGTYSTLKVQPAELEDSGVYFCASSQDPGQRVNGYTFGSGTRLTVV.

The rearrangement joins TRBV27 to TRBJ2-7; 7 nucleotides align to TRBD2. The V segment lost 0 bases and the J segment 4 bases; nucleotides outside the gene matches: 3. CDR3 length: 14 amino acids. The germline gives CDR1 MNHEY, CDR2 SMNVEV (reference sequence). This chain's CDR3 is CASSLSAGWYEQYF. CDR3 nucleotides: TGTGCCAGCAGTTTATCAGCGGGGTGGTACGAGCAGTACTTC.

The chain uses TRBV5-1 and TRBJ2-5, with 11 bases identical to TRBD2. The CDR3 length is 16 residues. The V gene end was trimmed by 4 bases and the J gene end by 6 bases; junction bases not matched to a gene: 11. The germline gives CDR1 SGHRS, CDR2 YFSETQ. The CDR3 reads CASSLQLAGVRQTQYF. The CDR3 coding sequence is TGCGCCAGCAGCCTGCAACTAGCGGGAGTGAGGCAGACCCAGTACTTC.

The V gene is TRBV7-2, the J gene TRBJ1-4; maybe TRBD1 (5 bases). The CDR3 totals 15 residues. Trimming left V 2 bases short and J 2 bases short, with 9 bases between. Germline CDR1 is SGHTA and CDR2 is FQGNSA. CDR3 nucleotides: TGTGCCAGCAGCTTATCAGGGAGGACTAATGAAAAACTGTTTTTT. Translating it yields CASSLSGRTNEKLFF.

The V gene is TRBV7-9, the J gene TRBJ1-1; D unresolved. CDR1 is SEHNR and CDR2 is FQNEAQ in the germline V gene (reference sequence). This CDR3 is 13 amino acids long. V was cut by 6 bases and J by 0 bases, with 8 bases left in between. CDR3 sequence reads: CASSTTVNTEAFF. The CDR3, as DNA: TGTGCCAGCAGTACTACAGTGAACACTGAAGCTTTCTTT.